This TCR beta chain was documented in a study of CD8 T cells in Susac syndrome. With random hexamers, roughly 0.5 to 1 ug RNA was reverse transcribed. TCR beta CDR3 was amplified by immunoSEQ multiplex PCR. This amplification extended across 54 Vbeta and 13 Jbeta segments. Via MiXCR, TCRdb re-called the immunoSEQ multiplex PCR reads, giving one row per CDR3 protein. The sample shows 130,000 or so distinct CDR3 sequences, roughly 94% of them seen only once. Looked up from germline, CDR1 is MGHDK and CDR2 is SYGVNS. This CDR3 is 13 amino acids long. V lost 5 bases, J lost 5 bases, and 5 bases stayed unmatched.

Sequenced material: CD8+ T cells from PBMCs. V gene TRBV25-1 combines with J gene TRBJ1-1; 7 bases fit TRBD1. The TCR was taken from a human donor with Susac syndrome. The DNA for the CDR3 is TGTGCCAGCAGTCAGGGGGGAGGGACTGAAGCTTTCTTT. Translating gives CASSQGGGTEAFF.